These T cell receptor beta chains were read from a single sample in a study of cytomegalovirus exposure and HLA in healthy donors. This table comes from immunoSEQ multiplex PCR, and its TCRdb copy is limited to in-frame clones, with some not included. This table has under 150,000 clones, roughly 80% appearing once. The sample taken for sequencing was PBMCs. The receptors here all came from a middle-aged man in good health and CMV-seropositive. CDR3s include the opening cysteine and the closing phenylalanine or tryptophan. Each record gives: V gene, J gene, D gene, clone size, CDR3 DNA, CDR3 protein. A D gene is named only where the DNA matches it firmly. Size is stated for part of the rows, as once, few or many counts, or as a class when the clone is expanded.

v_call: TRBV14; j_call: TRBJ2-1; d_call: .; clone_size: once; cdr3_nt: TGTGCCAGCAGCCAAGATCGCCAGGGTAGATACAATGAGCAGTTCTTC; cdr3_aa: CASSQDRQGRYNEQFF
v_call: TRBV4-1; j_call: TRBJ2-7; d_call: .; clone_size: .; cdr3_nt: TGCGCCAGCAGCCAACCTTACTCTAACAGGGAACGATCCGACGAGCAGTACTTC; cdr3_aa: CASSQPYSNRERSDEQYF
v_call: TRBV28; j_call: TRBJ1-2; d_call: TRBD1; clone_size: few; cdr3_nt: TGTGCCAGCAGTTCAGGGGGCAGACCTTATGGCTACACCTTC; cdr3_aa: CASSSGGRPYGYTF
v_call: TRBV19; j_call: TRBJ1-5; d_call: .; clone_size: .; cdr3_nt: TGTGCCAGTAACTTGGGTAAGTGGGACACGGTCAAAAACCAGCATTTT; cdr3_aa: CASNLGKWDTVKNQHF
v_call: TRBV28; j_call: TRBJ2-7; d_call: .; clone_size: .; cdr3_nt: TGTGCCAGCAGGTCGATCAGGTTCTCCTACGAGCAGTACTTC; cdr3_aa: CASRSIRFSYEQYF
v_call: TRBV19; j_call: TRBJ1-2; d_call: .; clone_size: .; cdr3_nt: TGTGCCAGTAGTATAGATTTGCGGCGGCAAAGGGAGGCTAACTATGGCTACACCTTC; cdr3_aa: CASSIDLRRQREANYGYTF
v_call: TRBV7-8; j_call: TRBJ2-7; d_call: TRBD1; clone_size: .; cdr3_nt: TGTGCCAGCAGCCCCGGCGCAGGGGGAGTCTACGAGCAGTACTTC; cdr3_aa: CASSPGAGGVYEQYF
v_call: TRBV27; j_call: TRBJ2-2; d_call: TRBD1; clone_size: .; cdr3_nt: TGTGCCAGCAGAGCTTCCGGGACAGGGGGCTTAGGGAACACCGGGGAGCTGTTTTTT; cdr3_aa: CASRASGTGGLGNTGELFF
v_call: TRBV5-6; j_call: TRBJ2-5; d_call: TRBD1; clone_size: once; cdr3_nt: TGTGCCAGCAGCTTGGATGGGACAGGGACCCAGTACTTC; cdr3_aa: CASSLDGTGTQYF
v_call: TRBV6-5; j_call: TRBJ2-1; d_call: .; clone_size: few; cdr3_nt: TGTGCCAGCAGTTACAGTCCTAGTAGCTATGAGCAGTTCTTC; cdr3_aa: CASSYSPSSYEQFF
v_call: TRBV7-6; j_call: TRBJ1-2; d_call: TRBD1; clone_size: .; cdr3_nt: TGTGCCAGCAGCAACAGGGGGACTGGCTACACCTTC; cdr3_aa: CASSNRGTGYTF
v_call: TRBV7-3; j_call: TRBJ2-2; d_call: TRBD1; clone_size: .; cdr3_nt: TGTGCCAGCAGCTTATTTGTGGGACAGGGAACCACCGGGGAGCTGTTTTTT; cdr3_aa: CASSLFVGQGTTGELFF
v_call: TRBV29-1; j_call: TRBJ2-3; d_call: TRBD1; clone_size: .; cdr3_nt: TGCAGCGCACCACTGACAGGGCGAAGCACAGATACGCAGTATTTT; cdr3_aa: CSAPLTGRSTDTQYF
v_call: TRBV27; j_call: TRBJ2-1; d_call: TRBD2; clone_size: .; cdr3_nt: TGTGCCACCCGCGGACTAGCGGAATACAATGAGCAGTTCTTC; cdr3_aa: CATRGLAEYNEQFF
v_call: TRBV7-9; j_call: TRBJ2-2; d_call: TRBD2; clone_size: few; cdr3_nt: TGTGCCAGCAGCTCGGGACTAGCGGGAGGAATCACCGGGGAGCTGTTTTTT; cdr3_aa: CASSSGLAGGITGELFF
v_call: TRBV7-9; j_call: TRBJ2-3; d_call: TRBD2; clone_size: .; cdr3_nt: TGTGCCAGCAGCCCCCTCCTAGCGGGCACAGATACGCAGTATTTT; cdr3_aa: CASSPLLAGTDTQYF
v_call: TRBV4-1; j_call: TRBJ1-3; d_call: .; clone_size: .; cdr3_nt: TGCGCCAGCAGCCAAGACAGAACTGGAAACACCATATATTTT; cdr3_aa: CASSQDRTGNTIYF
v_call: TRBV27; j_call: TRBJ1-2; d_call: TRBD1; clone_size: .; cdr3_nt: TGTGCCAGCAGTTTCGACAGGGACTATGGCTACACCTTC; cdr3_aa: CASSFDRDYGYTF
v_call: TRBV15; j_call: TRBJ2-7; d_call: TRBD1; clone_size: .; cdr3_nt: TGTGCCACCAGCAATCCGACCCCTGGGACAGATGAGCAGTACTTC; cdr3_aa: CATSNPTPGTDEQYF
v_call: TRBV27; j_call: TRBJ1-1; d_call: TRBD1; clone_size: .; cdr3_nt: TGTGCCAGCACGACACAGGGGGCGGCGGGGCGACGTACTGAAGCTTTCTTT; cdr3_aa: CASTTQGAAGRRTEAFF
v_call: TRBV11-2; j_call: TRBJ1-1; d_call: TRBD1; clone_size: .; cdr3_nt: TGTGCCAGCAGCCAAGGGACAGGGGGCACTGAAGCTTTCTTT; cdr3_aa: CASSQGTGGTEAFF
v_call: TRBV6-5; j_call: TRBJ2-5; d_call: TRBD2; clone_size: .; cdr3_nt: TGTGCCAGCAGTTTTCGACTAGCGGGAGAGACCCAGTACTTC; cdr3_aa: CASSFRLAGETQYF
v_call: TRBV23-1; j_call: TRBJ2-1; d_call: TRBD2; clone_size: .; cdr3_nt: TGCGCCAGCAGTCAATCCGTATCTAGCGGGAGTATTGGTTCCTACAATGAGCAGTTCTTC; cdr3_aa: CASSQSVSSGSIGSYNEQFF
v_call: TRBV27; j_call: TRBJ1-1; d_call: TRBD1; clone_size: once; cdr3_nt: TGTGCCAGCAGTTCCTTGACAGGGGGCAGGGTGAACACTGAAGCTTTCTTT; cdr3_aa: CASSSLTGGRVNTEAFF
v_call: TRBV5-6; j_call: TRBJ1-2; d_call: .; clone_size: .; cdr3_nt: TGTGCCAGCAGCTTGGGAGGGTCAGACTATGGCTACACCTTC; cdr3_aa: CASSLGGSDYGYTF
v_call: TRBV6-1; j_call: TRBJ2-7; d_call: TRBD2; clone_size: .; cdr3_nt: TGTGCCAGCTACGAGATTAGCGGGCCAAGGGACGAGCAGTACTTC; cdr3_aa: CASYEISGPRDEQYF
v_call: TRBV29-1; j_call: TRBJ1-2; d_call: .; clone_size: .; cdr3_nt: TGCAGCGCTCTTGATAGCAGGGGTAACTATGGCTACACCTTC; cdr3_aa: CSALDSRGNYGYTF
v_call: TRBV6-5; j_call: TRBJ2-6; d_call: .; clone_size: .; cdr3_nt: TGTGCCAGCGTATCTAGCGCTGGGGCCAACGTCCTGACTTTC; cdr3_aa: CASVSSAGANVLTF
v_call: TRBV6-1; j_call: TRBJ1-2; d_call: .; clone_size: .; cdr3_nt: TGTGCCAGCAGTGAAAGACTAAGGAGGGCAGACTATGGCTACACCTTC; cdr3_aa: CASSERLRRADYGYTF
v_call: TRBV7-3; j_call: TRBJ1-2; d_call: TRBD1; clone_size: .; cdr3_nt: TGTGCCAGCAGCTCCAACGAGGGACAGGCTGGCTACACCTTC; cdr3_aa: CASSSNEGQAGYTF
v_call: TRBV27; j_call: TRBJ2-7; d_call: TRBD2; clone_size: .; cdr3_nt: TGTGCCAGCAGTTTAAGTGTGGCGGGAGAGGGCGAGCAGTACTTC; cdr3_aa: CASSLSVAGEGEQYF
v_call: TRBV19; j_call: TRBJ1-2; d_call: TRBD1; clone_size: .; cdr3_nt: TGTGCCAGTAGTCCAGGGGGCGCACCTCGGGGCTACACCTTC; cdr3_aa: CASSPGGAPRGYTF
v_call: TRBV2; j_call: TRBJ1-1; d_call: .; clone_size: .; cdr3_nt: TGTGCCAGCAGCCGGGAGACGAACACTGAAGCTTTCTTT; cdr3_aa: CASSRETNTEAFF
v_call: TRBV7-2; j_call: TRBJ1-5; d_call: .; clone_size: .; cdr3_nt: TGTGCCAGCAGCCCCCGGGGGCAGCCCCAGCATTTT; cdr3_aa: CASSPRGQPQHF
v_call: TRBV30; j_call: TRBJ2-5; d_call: .; clone_size: few; cdr3_nt: TGTGCCTGGATTGCAGGGGATAGGGAGACCCAGTACTTC; cdr3_aa: CAWIAGDRETQYF
v_call: TRBV9; j_call: TRBJ2-7; d_call: TRBD1; clone_size: once; cdr3_nt: TGTGCCAGCAGCGGGCGACAGGGGGCCTACGAGCAGTACTTC; cdr3_aa: CASSGRQGAYEQYF
v_call: TRBV10-3; j_call: TRBJ2-3; d_call: TRBD2; clone_size: .; cdr3_nt: TGTGCCGCCAGAACTAGCGGGAGTCCAGATACGCAGTATTTT; cdr3_aa: CAARTSGSPDTQYF
v_call: TRBV7-9; j_call: TRBJ2-5; d_call: TRBD2; clone_size: few; cdr3_nt: TGTGCCAGCAGCTCGACGGGGACTAAAGAGACCCAGTACTTC; cdr3_aa: CASSSTGTKETQYF
v_call: TRBV28; j_call: TRBJ1-2; d_call: .; clone_size: .; cdr3_nt: TGTGCCAGCAGTTTAAAGGTCGGGGGTGGCTGCACCTTC; cdr3_aa: CASSLKVGGGCTF
v_call: TRBV14; j_call: TRBJ2-1; d_call: .; clone_size: .; cdr3_nt: TGTGCCAGCAGCCAAGTCGCAGGCTACAATGAGCAGTTCTTC; cdr3_aa: CASSQVAGYNEQFF
v_call: TRBV5-4; j_call: TRBJ2-3; d_call: .; clone_size: .; cdr3_nt: TGTGCCAGCAGCCCCAGGGATTCGGATACGCAGTATTTT; cdr3_aa: CASSPRDSDTQYF
v_call: TRBV7-3; j_call: TRBJ2-3; d_call: .; clone_size: .; cdr3_nt: TGTGCCAGCAGTCCCCACGGGGGTACGCAGTATTTT; cdr3_aa: CASSPHGGTQYF
v_call: TRBV20-1; j_call: TRBJ2-2; d_call: .; clone_size: .; cdr3_nt: TGCAGTGCCCGGGGCACCGGGGAGCTGTTTTTT; cdr3_aa: CSARGTGELFF
v_call: TRBV28; j_call: TRBJ1-2; d_call: .; clone_size: .; cdr3_nt: TGTGCCAGCAGTGCGTACGGGACAACCTATGGCTACACCTTC; cdr3_aa: CASSAYGTTYGYTF
v_call: TRBV21-1; j_call: TRBJ2-2; d_call: .; clone_size: .; cdr3_nt: TGTGCCAGCACAAATCTACCCCCGACAGGGGACCCGACTCAAAACACCGGGGAGCTGTTTTTT; cdr3_aa: CASTNLPPTGDPTQNTGELFF
v_call: TRBV7-6; j_call: TRBJ1-1; d_call: .; clone_size: .; cdr3_nt: TGTGCCAGCAGCACTCCCCGAAGGAGGCGAGCTTTCTTT; cdr3_aa: CASSTPRRRRAFF
v_call: TRBV2; j_call: TRBJ2-5; d_call: TRBD1; clone_size: .; cdr3_nt: TGTGCCAGCATAAGAGCTAGGACAGGGGAGACCCAGTACTTC; cdr3_aa: CASIRARTGETQYF
v_call: TRBV7-2; j_call: TRBJ1-2; d_call: .; clone_size: .; cdr3_nt: TGTGCCAGCAGCCGTGGACAAGTCAACTATGGCTACACCTTC; cdr3_aa: CASSRGQVNYGYTF
v_call: TRBV5-4; j_call: TRBJ2-3; d_call: .; clone_size: .; cdr3_nt: TGTGCCAGCAGCTCCGAGGAGAGAATTCAGACAGATACGCAGTATTTT; cdr3_aa: CASSSEERIQTDTQYF
v_call: TRBV6-8; j_call: TRBJ2-5; d_call: .; clone_size: .; cdr3_nt: TGTGCCAGCAGTTACACTTCAGGGAACCAAGAGACCCAGTACTTC; cdr3_aa: CASSYTSGNQETQYF